These 15 T cell receptor beta chains were sequenced from one sample in a study of blood T cells in healthy people across ages. It was with a sample-barcoded 5' primer and a J-beta primer mix that a second PCR of roughly 7 to 11 cycles was run. TCRdb passed the 5' RACE reads through MiXCR, listing each CDR3 protein once. The sample has 1.4 million to 1.5 million distinct CDR3 sequences; about 43% are singletons. Sequencing used blood. The receptors derive from a woman between 18 and 30 years old in good health.

This sequence joins TRBV19 and TRBJ2-7; 7 bases fit TRBD1. CDR3 length: 15 amino acids. The V gene end was trimmed by 8 bases and the J gene end by 1 base; junction bases not matched to a gene: 11. Germline loops: CDR1 LNHDA, CDR2 SQIVND (reference sequence). The CDR3, as DNA: TGTGCCAGTTCCCGACCCGACAGGGCATCCTACGAGCAGTACTTC. Translated: CASSRPDRASYEQYF.

This clonotype was found many times. The chain's CDR3 is CASSEAADTQYF. CDR3 nucleotides: TGTGCCAGCAGTGAGGCGGCAGATACGCAGTATTTT. The V and J genes are TRBV6-1 and TRBJ2-3, with D unclear. Trimming pared 3 bases from V and 4 bases from J, leaving 5 bases between. CDR1 MNHNS and CDR2 SASEGT come from the germline V gene. The CDR3 has 12 amino acids.

This clonotype was detected ten times or more. The chain couples TRBV6-1 to TRBJ1-2; TRBD1 agrees at 7 bases. CDR1 and CDR2 (germline): MNHNS, SASEGT. Trimming cost V 6 bases and J 2 bases; bases outside gene matches: 15. This CDR3 spans 17 amino acids. DNA of the CDR3: TGTGCCAGCAGCTCATTGAAAGGGAGCAGGGGGAACTATGGCTACACCTTC. It specifies CASSSLKGSRGNYGYTF.

CDR3 residues: CSARDGSGQPQHF. In DNA, the CDR3 is TGCAGTGCTAGAGATGGATCGGGGCAGCCCCAGCATTTT. The V call is TRBV20-1, the J call TRBJ1-5; D not resolved. From germline, CDR1 is DFQATT and CDR2 SNEGSKA (reference sequence). Trimming left V 0 bases short and J 7 bases short, with 10 bases between. There are 13 residues in the CDR3.

The chain uses TRBV9 and TRBJ2-3; a possible D gene is TRBD2 (6 bases). This CDR3 is built from 15 residues. Between the trimmed V and J ends, which lost 3 bases and 4 bases, there was a span of 15 bases. Germline V CDR1 and CDR2: SGDLS, YYNGEE. This CDR3 reads CASSATLASPDTQYF. The CDR3 coding sequence is TGTGCCAGCAGCGCAACACTAGCTTCGCCAGATACGCAGTATTTT.

In its sample, this clonotype was seen a few times. The J gene is TRBJ2-5, the V gene TRBV6-1; TRBD1 agrees at 7 bases. Germline V gives CDR1 MNHNS, CDR2 SASEGT. The CDR3 is made up of 13 amino acids. Trimming took 11 bases from V and 5 from J; bases not matched to a gene: 11. This CDR3 is CAGYRQGSETQYF. Written as DNA, the CDR3 is TGTGCCGGATACCGACAGGGTTCGGAGACCCAGTACTTC.

This clonotype has a handful of counts. The chain's CDR3 is CASGRPGWNGYTF. CDR3 bases: TGTGCTAGTGGCCGTCCCGGTTGGAATGGCTACACCTTC. The V gene is TRBV12-5, the J gene TRBJ1-2; D gene unclear. CDR1 is LGHNT and CDR2 is FRNRAP in the germline V gene. The CDR3 length is 13 residues. The V end lost 6 bases, the J end lost 6 bases, and 14 bases lay between the germline ends.

V usage is TRBV7-8 and J usage is TRBJ1-3; D not resolved. The CDR3 covers 15 residues. V dropped 6 bases and J dropped 0 bases, with 12 bases sitting between them. Germline CDR1 reads SGHVS; CDR2 reads FQNEAQ. CDR3 in amino acids: CASSHEQFSGNTIYF. Here the CDR3 DNA reads TGTGCCAGCAGTCACGAACAGTTCTCTGGAAACACCATATATTTT.

The V call is TRBV5-1, the J call TRBJ2-2; 9 nucleotides line up with TRBD2. After removal of 4 bases from V and 1 base from J, the junction contained 8 bases not matched to a gene. Looked up from germline, CDR1 is SGHRS and CDR2 is YFSETQ. CDR3 size: 17 residues. In DNA, the CDR3 is TGCGCCAGCAGCCGTCGGCCTAGCGGGGTGAACACCGGGGAGCTGTTTTTT. This sequence encodes CASSRRPSGVNTGELFF. The full variable domain, completed using reference TRBV5-1 and TRBJ2-2, is KAGVTQTPRYLIKTRGQQVTLSCSPISGHRSVSWYQQTPGQGLQFLFEYFSETQRNKGNFPGRFSGRQFSNSRSEMNVSTLELGDSALYLCASSRRPSGVNTGELFFGEGSRLTVL.

Worth noting for this clonotype: One junction end does not reproduce the germline sequence, and a read error may be involved. This chain joins TRBV4-1 and TRBJ2-1, with D possibly being TRBD2 (5 bases). Germline assignment: CDR1 MGHRA and CDR2 YSYEKL. CDR3 length: 16 amino acids. CDR3 protein: CASSQVGLRTGNEPFF. The CDR3 bases are TGCGCCAGCAGCCAAGTTGGACTCAGAACGGGGAATGAGCCGTTCTTC.

The sample holds many counts of this clonotype. This chain connects TRBV7-9 to TRBJ1-2; the match to TRBD1 covers 11 bases. With V trimmed by 5 bases and J by 3 bases, 2 bases remained unmatched. Germline CDR1 and CDR2: SEHNR and FQNEAQ (reference sequence). The CDR3 sequence is 14 residues long. CDR3 coding DNA: TGTGCCAGCAGCGGGGGACAGGGGGACTATGGCTACACCTTC. Amino acid sequence: CASSGGQGDYGYTF.

The chain is built from TRBV12-3 or TRBV12-4 and TRBJ1-1; D may be TRBD1 (5 bases). V lost 5 bases, J lost 6 bases, and 13 bases lay in between. The CDR3 is 13 residues long. The CDR3 sequence: CASSPRDGAEAFF. The CDR3 DNA follows: TGTGCCAGCAGTCCCAGGGACGGAGCTGAAGCTTTCTTT.

This chain uses TRBV7-2 with TRBJ2-1, with D unclear. Between the trimmed V and J ends, which lost 0 bases and 12 bases, there was a span of 9 bases. The CDR3 is made up of 12 amino acids. The germline V gene has CDR1 SGHTA and CDR2 FQGNSA. CDR3 amino acids: CASSLAHSSQFF. CDR3 DNA: TGTGCCAGCAGCTTAGCGCATTCATCGCAGTTCTTC.

This clonotype was seen only a few times. This chain links TRBV7-2 with TRBJ1-1; unclear D gene. The germline gives CDR1 SGHTA, CDR2 FQGNSA. The CDR3 totals 13 residues. Trimming shortened V by 5 bases and J by 2 bases, and 9 bases separated the two germline ends. The CDR3, as DNA: TGTGCCAGCAGCGTTCAAATAAACACTGAAGCTTTCTTT. Translated: CASSVQINTEAFF.

This clonotype was recorded a few times. This chain links TRBV20-1 with TRBJ2-5; 7 bases agree with TRBD1. J lost 4 bases, V lost 5 bases, and 7 bases had no gene match. Germline values: CDR1 DFQATT, CDR2 SNEGSKA (reference sequence). This CDR3 region has 13 residues. CDR3: CSAPLGGRETQYF. Here the CDR3 DNA reads TGCAGTGCTCCGCTAGGGGGCCGAGAGACCCAGTACTTC.